Below, 5 T cell receptor beta chains from the same sample are listed, as sequenced in a study of blood T cell repertoires in COVID-19. Clones were read by immunoSEQ multiplex PCR, and TCRdb kept only the in-frame ones, dropping some. The profile shows around 120,000 clones, around nine tenths of them singletons. Sequencing used peripheral blood. These receptors were collected from a human donor with active COVID-19. The donor label of this sample is uncertain.

The chain couples TRBV6-6 to TRBJ2-1; 13 nucleotides match TRBD2. Germline loops: CDR1 MNHNY, CDR2 SVGAGI (reference sequence). The V and J ends lost 6 bases and 4 bases, in that order; junction bases with no gene match: 3. The CDR3 spans 15 residues. CDR3 coding DNA: TGTGCCAGCAGCCCGGGACTAGCGGGATACAATGAGCAGTTCTTC. Its translation: CASSPGLAGYNEQFF.

This chain's CDR3 is CASSWRDENEQFF. CDR3 nucleotide sequence: TGTGCCAGCAGTTGGAGGGATGAGAATGAGCAGTTCTTC. The J gene is TRBJ2-1, the V gene TRBV27, with D possibly being TRBD2 (6 bases). The ends were cut back, 4 bases at V and 7 bases at J, with 11 bases in the middle. Germline CDR1 MNHEY, CDR2 SMNVEV (reference sequence). This CDR3 is built from 13 residues.

The chain combines TRBV25-1 with TRBJ1-2; 8 bases fit TRBD1. The CDR3 length is 13 residues. V shed 6 bases and J 1 base; nucleotides not matched to a gene: 1. Germline V lookup: CDR1 MGHDK, CDR2 SYGVNS. Here the CDR3 reads CASRDRGNYGYTF. In DNA, the CDR3 is TGTGCCAGCAGAGACAGGGGTAACTATGGCTACACCTTC.

The chain couples TRBV5-1 to TRBJ2-3, with TRBD2 matching 8 bases. Germline trimming cut 5 bases from V and 4 bases from J; bases unmatched to any gene: 9. The germline gives CDR1 SGHRS, CDR2 YFSETQ. The CDR3 extends over 15 amino acids. CDR3 sequence: CASSDGTSGADTQYF. The CDR3 region has the DNA TGCGCCAGCAGTGACGGGACTAGTGGCGCAGATACGCAGTATTTT.

This clone showed up just once. Distinct nucleotide sequences in the sample also encode this CDR3. The rearrangement joins TRBV14 to TRBJ1-2; D unclear. V lost 3 bases to trimming and J lost 2 bases, with 7 bases between them. Germline V gives CDR1 SGHDN, CDR2 FVKESK. The CDR3 has 13 amino acids. CDR3 amino acids: CASSQETNYGYTF. As DNA, the CDR3 is TGTGCCAGCAGCCAGGAGACGAACTATGGCTACACCTTC.